This section outlines one TCR beta chain sequence together with its context. As yet, its antigen is unknown. The V end was cut by 4 bases, the J end by 4 bases, with 19 bases between. This CDR3 contains 16 residues. Germline loops: CDR1 MDHEN, CDR2 SYDVKM. This sample was included in a study of brain T cells in children with intractable seizures. TCRdb's copy holds only in-frame clones and misses some; the assay was immunoSEQ multiplex PCR. Among a few hundred thousand clones listed, approximately 93% were seen once. Study-wide results and caveats: Only CDR3 sequence similarity suggested viral specificity, without known HCMV serostatus.

Time point meaning: blood from clinic visit 5 months post-surgery; TSC patient then seizure free. Before surgery, patients took at least one anti-epileptic drug. The source material was peripheral blood, sampled about 5 months after surgery. The receptor's source is a boy younger than two with tuberous sclerosis and intractable seizures. The rearrangement links TRBV28 to TRBJ1-2; D unresolved. The CDR3 DNA is TGTGCCAGCAGTTCCCAAGACGGAGGATTTAGCTATGGCTACACCTTC. It codes for CASSSQDGGFSYGYTF.